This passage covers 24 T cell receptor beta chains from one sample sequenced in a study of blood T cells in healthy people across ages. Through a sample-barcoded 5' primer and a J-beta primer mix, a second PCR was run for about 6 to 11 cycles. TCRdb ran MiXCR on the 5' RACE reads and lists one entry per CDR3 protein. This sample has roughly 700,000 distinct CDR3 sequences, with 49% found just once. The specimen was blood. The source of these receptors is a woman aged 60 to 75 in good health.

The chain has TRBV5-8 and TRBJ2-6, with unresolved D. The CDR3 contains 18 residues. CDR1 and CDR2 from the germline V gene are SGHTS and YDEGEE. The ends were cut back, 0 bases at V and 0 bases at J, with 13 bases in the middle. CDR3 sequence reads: CASSLALTSSSGANVLTF. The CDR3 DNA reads TGTGCCAGCAGCTTGGCCTTGACGTCTAGCTCTGGGGCCAACGTCCTGACTTTC.

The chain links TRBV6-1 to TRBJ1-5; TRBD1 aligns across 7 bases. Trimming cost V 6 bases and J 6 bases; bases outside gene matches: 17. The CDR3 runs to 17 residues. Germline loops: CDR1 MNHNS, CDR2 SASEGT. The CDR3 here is CASRIDRVRLVGQPQHF. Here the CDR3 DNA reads TGTGCCAGCAGAATTGACAGGGTTCGGCTAGTGGGTCAGCCCCAGCATTTT.

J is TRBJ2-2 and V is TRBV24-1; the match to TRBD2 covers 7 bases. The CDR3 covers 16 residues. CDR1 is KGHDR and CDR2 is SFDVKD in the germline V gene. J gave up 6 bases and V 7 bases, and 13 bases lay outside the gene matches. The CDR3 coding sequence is TGTGCCACCAGGGGACCGGGACTAATCGTACCCGGGGAGCTGTTTTTT. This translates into CATRGPGLIVPGELFF.

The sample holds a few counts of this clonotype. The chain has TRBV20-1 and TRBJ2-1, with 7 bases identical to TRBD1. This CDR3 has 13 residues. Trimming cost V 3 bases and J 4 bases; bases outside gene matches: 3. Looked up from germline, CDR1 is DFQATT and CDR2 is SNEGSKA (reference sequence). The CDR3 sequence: CSARTGMYNEQFF. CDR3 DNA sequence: TGCAGTGCTAGGACAGGGATGTACAATGAGCAGTTCTTC.

The CDR3 spells CASSLAGLLVYGYTF. For the CDR3, the DNA is TGTGCCAGCAGTTTGGCGGGCCTCCTAGTCTATGGCTACACCTTC. The chain joins TRBV28 to TRBJ1-2, with no clear D. Per germline, CDR1 MDHEN and CDR2 SYDVKM. This CDR3 comprises 15 residues. The V gene lost 3 bases and the J gene lost 4 bases, with 15 bases spanning the gap.

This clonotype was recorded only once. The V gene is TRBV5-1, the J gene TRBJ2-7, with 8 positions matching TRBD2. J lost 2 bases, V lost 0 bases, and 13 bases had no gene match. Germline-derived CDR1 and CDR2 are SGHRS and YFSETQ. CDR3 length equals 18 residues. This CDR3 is CASSLAAGGRGLTYEQYF. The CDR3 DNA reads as TGCGCCAGCAGCTTGGCCGCGGGAGGCCGCGGTTTAACCTACGAGCAGTACTTC.

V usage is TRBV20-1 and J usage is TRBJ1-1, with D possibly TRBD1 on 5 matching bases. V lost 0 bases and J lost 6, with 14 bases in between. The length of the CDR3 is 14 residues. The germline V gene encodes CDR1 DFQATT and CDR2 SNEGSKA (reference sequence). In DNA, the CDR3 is TGCAGTGCTAGAGATCGACAGAAGAGCGCTGAAGCTTTCTTT. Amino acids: CSARDRQKSAEAFF.

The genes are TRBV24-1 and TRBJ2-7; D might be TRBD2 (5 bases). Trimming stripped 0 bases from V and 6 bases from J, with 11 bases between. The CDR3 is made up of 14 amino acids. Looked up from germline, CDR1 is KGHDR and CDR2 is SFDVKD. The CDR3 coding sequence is TGTGCCACCAGTGATTTGCACGGGGAGTGCGAGCAGTACTTC. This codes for CATSDLHGECEQYF.

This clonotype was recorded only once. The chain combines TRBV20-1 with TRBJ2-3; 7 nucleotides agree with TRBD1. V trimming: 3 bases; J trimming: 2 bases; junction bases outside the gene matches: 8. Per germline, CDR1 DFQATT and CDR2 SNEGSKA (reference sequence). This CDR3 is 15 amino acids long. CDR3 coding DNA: TGCAGTGCTAGCACCAGACAGGGTCCCACAGATACGCAGTATTTT. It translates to CSASTRQGPTDTQYF.

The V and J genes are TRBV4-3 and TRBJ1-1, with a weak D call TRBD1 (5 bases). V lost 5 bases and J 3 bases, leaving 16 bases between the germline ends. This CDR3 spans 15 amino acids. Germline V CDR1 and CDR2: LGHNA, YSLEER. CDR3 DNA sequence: TGCGCCAGCAGCTGGACATTCCGGGCGGACACTGAAGCTTTCTTT. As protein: CASSWTFRADTEAFF.

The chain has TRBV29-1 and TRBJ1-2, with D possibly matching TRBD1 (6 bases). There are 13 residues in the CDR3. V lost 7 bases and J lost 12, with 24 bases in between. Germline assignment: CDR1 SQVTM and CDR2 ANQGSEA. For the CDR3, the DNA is TGCAGCGCCAAGCGGACAGCGACCTTGGGCGACACCTTC. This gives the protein CSAKRTATLGDTF. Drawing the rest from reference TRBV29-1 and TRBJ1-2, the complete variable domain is SAVISQKPSRDICQRGTSLTIQCQVDSQVTMMFWYRQQPGQSLTLIATANQGSEATYESGFVIDKFPISRPNLTFSTLTVSNMSPEDSSIYLCSAKRTATLGDTFGSGTRLTVV.

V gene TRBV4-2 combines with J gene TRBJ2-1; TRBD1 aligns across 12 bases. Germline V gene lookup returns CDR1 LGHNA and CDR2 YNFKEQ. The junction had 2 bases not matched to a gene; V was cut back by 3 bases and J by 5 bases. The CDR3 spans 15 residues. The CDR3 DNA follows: TGTGCCAGCAGCCAGGGGACAGGGGGCCACAATGAGCAGTTCTTC. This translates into CASSQGTGGHNEQFF.

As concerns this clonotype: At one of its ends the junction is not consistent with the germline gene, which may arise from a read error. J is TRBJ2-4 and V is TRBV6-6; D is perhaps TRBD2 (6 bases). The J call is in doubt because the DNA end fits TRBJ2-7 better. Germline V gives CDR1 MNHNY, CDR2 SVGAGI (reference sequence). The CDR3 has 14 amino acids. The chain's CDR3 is CTSSYGTEYYEQYF. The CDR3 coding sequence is TGTACCAGCAGTTACGGGACTGAGTACTACGAGCAGTACTTC.

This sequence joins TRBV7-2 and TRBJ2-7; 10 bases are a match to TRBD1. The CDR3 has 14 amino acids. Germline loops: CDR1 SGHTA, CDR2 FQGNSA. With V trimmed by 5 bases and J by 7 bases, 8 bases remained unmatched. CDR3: CASSLRTGGGEQYF. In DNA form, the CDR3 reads TGTGCCAGCAGCCTTAGGACAGGGGGGGGAGAGCAGTACTTC.

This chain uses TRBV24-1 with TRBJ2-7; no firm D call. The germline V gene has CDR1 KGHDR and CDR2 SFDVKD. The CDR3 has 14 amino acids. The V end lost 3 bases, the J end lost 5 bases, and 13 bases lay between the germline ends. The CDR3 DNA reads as TGTGCCACCAGTGATCCGACTTCAGCCAACGAGCAGTACTTC. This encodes CATSDPTSANEQYF.

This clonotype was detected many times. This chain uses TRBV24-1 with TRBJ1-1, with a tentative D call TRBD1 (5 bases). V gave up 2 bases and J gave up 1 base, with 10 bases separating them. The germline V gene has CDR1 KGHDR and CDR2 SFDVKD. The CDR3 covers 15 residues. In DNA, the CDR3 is TGTGCCACCAGTGATTCGGGGGGAGGGAACACTGAAGCTTTCTTT. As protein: CATSDSGGGNTEAFF.

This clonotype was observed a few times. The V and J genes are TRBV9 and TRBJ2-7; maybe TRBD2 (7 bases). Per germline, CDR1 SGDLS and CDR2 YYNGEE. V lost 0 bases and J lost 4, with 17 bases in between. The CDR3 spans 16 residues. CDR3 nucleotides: TGTGCCAGCAGCGTAGGTCCCGGGGGAGGGGGTTACGAGCAGTACTTC. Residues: CASSVGPGGGGYEQYF.

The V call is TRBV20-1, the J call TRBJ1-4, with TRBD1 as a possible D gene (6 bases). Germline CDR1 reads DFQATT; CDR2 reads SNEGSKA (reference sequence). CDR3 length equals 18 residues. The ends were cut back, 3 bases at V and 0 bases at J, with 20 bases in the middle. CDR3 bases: TGCAGTGCTAGTAAGGCGGCAGGGGTCCTTGCAACTAATGAAAAACTGTTTTTT. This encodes CSASKAAGVLATNEKLFF.

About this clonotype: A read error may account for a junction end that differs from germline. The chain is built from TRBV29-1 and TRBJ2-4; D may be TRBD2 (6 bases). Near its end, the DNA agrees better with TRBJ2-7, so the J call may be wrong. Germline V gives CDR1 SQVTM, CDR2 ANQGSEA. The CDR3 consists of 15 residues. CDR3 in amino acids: CNVGVAGRKAYEQYF. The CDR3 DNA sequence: TGCAACGTTGGAGTGGCGGGGAGAAAGGCCTACGAGCAGTACTTC.

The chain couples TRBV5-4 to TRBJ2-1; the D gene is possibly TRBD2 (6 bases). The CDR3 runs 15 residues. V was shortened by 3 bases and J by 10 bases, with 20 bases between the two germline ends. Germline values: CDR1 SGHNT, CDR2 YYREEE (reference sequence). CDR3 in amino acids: CASSSEGLPAGEQFF. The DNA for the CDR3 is TGTGCCAGCAGCTCGGAGGGACTCCCCGCAGGGGAGCAGTTCTTC.

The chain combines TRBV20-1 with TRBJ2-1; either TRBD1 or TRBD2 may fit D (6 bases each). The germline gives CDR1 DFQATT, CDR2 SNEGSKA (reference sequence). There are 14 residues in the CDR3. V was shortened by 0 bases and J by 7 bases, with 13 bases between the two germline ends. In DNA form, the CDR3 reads TGCAGTGCTAGAGATCGGAGGGGGTTGAATGAGCAGTTCTTC. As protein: CSARDRRGLNEQFF.

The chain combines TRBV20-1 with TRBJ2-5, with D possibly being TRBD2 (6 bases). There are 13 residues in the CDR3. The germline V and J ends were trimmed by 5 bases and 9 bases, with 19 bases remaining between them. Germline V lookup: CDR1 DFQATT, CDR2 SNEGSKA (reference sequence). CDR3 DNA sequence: TGCAGTGCTCCGCAGTTGGGAGGAGACGCCCAGTACTTC. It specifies CSAPQLGGDAQYF.

As DNA, the CDR3 is TGTGCCATCAGTGAGGCCGGGACAGGGGCCTACGAGCAGTACTTC. It yields the protein CAISEAGTGAYEQYF. V is TRBV10-3 and J is TRBJ2-7; 10 bases are shared with TRBD1. The CDR3 contains 15 residues. Germline loops: CDR1 ENHRY, CDR2 SYGVKD. After removal of 2 bases from V and 2 bases from J, the junction contained 3 bases not matched to a gene.

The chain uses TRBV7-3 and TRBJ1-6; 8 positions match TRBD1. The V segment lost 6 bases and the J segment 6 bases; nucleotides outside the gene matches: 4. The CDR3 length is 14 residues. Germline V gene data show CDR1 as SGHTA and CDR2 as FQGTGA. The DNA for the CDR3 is TGTGCCAGCAGACTGGGACAGGTTAATTCACCCCTCCACTTT. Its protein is CASRLGQVNSPLHF.